Following are 22 T cell receptor beta chains from one sample sequenced in a study of T cell repertoires in cytomegalovirus infection. TCRdb processed the reads anew with MiXCR; each CDR3 protein has one entry. This sample has 150,000 to 190,000 distinct CDR3 sequences, with less than 25% found just once. Sequences were obtained from PBMCs. These receptors all come from a human donor in good health (CMV status not recorded). Some clones in this sample may be carry-over from other donors' samples.

Concerning this clonotype: It may be a read error: a sequence one base away is much more abundant. V gene TRBV7-2 combines with J gene TRBJ1-5; D ambiguous. The V gene's germline CDR1 is SGHTA and CDR2 FQGNSA. The CDR3 has 15 residues. The CDR3, as DNA: TGTTCCAGCAGCTTGGGCTTAGAACGCAATCAGCCCCAGCATTTT. It encodes CSSSLGLERNQPQHF.

This clonotype was seen a few times. This chain uses TRBV20-1 with TRBJ1-1, with D uncertain. Per germline, CDR1 DFQATT and CDR2 SNEGSKA (reference sequence). The CDR3 spans 14 residues. V shed 1 base and J shed 0 bases, with 9 bases lying between them. The CDR3 reads CSARGDAVNTEAFF. For the CDR3, the DNA is TGCAGTGCTAGAGGTGATGCAGTGAACACTGAAGCTTTCTTT.

The table lists this clonotype with a few counts. V is TRBV20-1 and J is TRBJ1-2, with D unresolved. The CDR3 is 13 residues long. Per the germline V gene, CDR1 is DFQATT and CDR2 is SNEGSKA (reference sequence). V lost 6 bases and J lost 8, with 19 bases in between. In DNA form, the CDR3 reads TGCAGTGCCGTTCCCGAAAGGGCGAGGGGCTACACCTTC. Protein: CSAVPERARGYTF.

This clonotype has at least ten counts. The gene calls are TRBV7-3 and TRBJ2-1, with D hard to call. Deletions cut 0 bases from V and 9 bases from J, with 6 bases between. This CDR3 is 12 amino acids long. The germline CDR1 and CDR2 sequences are SGHTA and FQGTGA. CDR3 region: CASSLTGSEQFF. In nucleotides, the CDR3 is TGTGCCAGCAGCTTAACAGGGTCTGAGCAGTTCTTC.

To note about this clonotype: This sequence may be a read error, since a much larger clone differs from it by one base. The chain has TRBV7-2 and TRBJ1-1; possible D gene TRBD1, 5 bases. The CDR3 is 14 amino acids. Germline loops: CDR1 SGHTA, CDR2 FQGNSA. V lost 5 bases to trimming and J lost 1 base, with 11 bases between them. CDR3: CASSGGDKNTEAFF. The DNA for the CDR3 is TGTGCCAGCAGCGGGGGGGATAAGAACACTGAAGCTTTCTTT.

The chain uses TRBV19 and TRBJ1-1; 9 nucleotides agree with TRBD1. The CDR3 covers 15 residues. J lost 0 bases, V lost 4 bases, and 3 bases had no gene match. Germline CDR1 LNHDA, CDR2 SQIVND (reference sequence). The CDR3, as DNA: TGTGCCAGTAGTACGACAGGGGGAATGAACACTGAAGCTTTCTTT. Protein sequence: CASSTTGGMNTEAFF.

This clonotype was seen many times. The chain carries TRBV2 and TRBJ1-5; D is uncertain. The germline gives CDR1 SNHLY, CDR2 FYNNEI. The CDR3 spans 14 residues. Trimming pared 5 bases from V and 0 bases from J, leaving 8 bases between. The CDR3, as DNA: TGTGCCAGCAGTCCCACATATAGCAATCAGCCCCAGCATTTT. Its protein product is CASSPTYSNQPQHF.

There are many counts of this clonotype. V gene TRBV7-2 combines with J gene TRBJ1-1, with D possibly being TRBD1 (5 bases). V lost 5 bases and J 11 bases, leaving 15 bases between the germline ends. The CDR3 loop spans 12 amino acids. Germline assignment: CDR1 SGHTA and CDR2 FQGNSA. The CDR3 loop is CASSPGWWEAFF. CDR3 nucleotide sequence: TGTGCCAGCAGCCCAGGGTGGTGGGAGGCTTTCTTT.

The chain combines TRBV25-1 with TRBJ2-7; D gene unclear. The ends were cut back, 2 bases at V and 3 bases at J, with 11 bases in the middle. The V gene's germline CDR1 is MGHDK and CDR2 SYGVNS. The CDR3 is 14 amino acids. CDR3 loop: CASSEGKLYYEQYF. The CDR3 DNA reads TGTGCCAGCAGTGAAGGGAAACTTTACTACGAGCAGTACTTC.

The chain carries TRBV4-2 and TRBJ2-4; TRBD2 agrees at 10 bases. Germline values: CDR1 LGHNA, CDR2 YNFKEQ. The trim removed 0 bases at V and 6 bases at J, leaving 8 bases unmatched. This CDR3 region has 17 residues. The CDR3 spells CASSQDGVGLAANIQYF. CDR3 coding DNA: TGTGCCAGCAGCCAAGATGGGGTAGGACTAGCGGCAAACATTCAGTACTTC.

Concerning this clonotype: The junction departs from the called germline gene at one end, perhaps through a read error. The rearrangement uses TRBV12-3 or TRBV12-4 and TRBJ2-1; D possibly corresponds to TRBD2 (5 bases). The CDR3 loop spans 16 amino acids. CDR3: CASSFAAGGSYNQQFF. In nucleotides, the CDR3 is TGTGCCAGCAGTTTCGCAGCCGGAGGCTCCTACAATCAGCAGTTCTTC.

This clonotype has a handful of counts. The CDR3 DNA is TGTGCCAGCAGTTACGGCAGAAGCGAAAAACTGTTTTTT. Its protein is CASSYGRSEKLFF. This chain connects TRBV6-5 to TRBJ1-4, with unresolved D. The CDR3 sequence is 13 residues long. V was pared by 2 bases and J by 8 bases, with 9 bases between. Germline values: CDR1 MNHEY, CDR2 SVGAGI.

CDR3 DNA sequence: TGCAGCGTTGAACAGGGCAACACCGGGGAGCTGTTTTTT. It yields the protein CSVEQGNTGELFF. The chain carries TRBV29-1 and TRBJ2-2; TRBD1 might be the D (5 bases). CDR1 SQVTM and CDR2 ANQGSEA come from the germline V gene. This CDR3 is 13 amino acids long. The V end lost 2 bases, the J end lost 2 bases, and 6 bases lay between the germline ends.

The chain links TRBV20-1 to TRBJ1-5; TRBD1 matches at 9 bases. The CDR3 spans 12 residues. Germline loops: CDR1 DFQATT, CDR2 SNEGSKA (reference sequence). V shed 6 bases, J shed 7 bases, and the junction held 4 bases outside the gene matches. The CDR3 loop reads CSAPDRGQPQHF. CDR3 DNA: TGCAGTGCCCCGGACAGGGGACAGCCCCAGCATTTT.

The chain is built from TRBV7-2 and TRBJ2-6; no definite D call. Trimming cost V 7 bases and J 4 bases, with 5 bases left between them. Germline V gene data show CDR1 as SGHTA and CDR2 as FQGNSA. The CDR3 has 12 residues. CDR3 nucleotide sequence: TGTGCCAGCACCCCCGGGGCCAACGTCCTGACTTTC. It codes for CASTPGANVLTF.

This clonotype was detected a few times. The chain uses TRBV25-1 and TRBJ1-3; D gene ambiguous. V lost 7 bases and J lost 0, with 4 bases in between. The germline V gene encodes CDR1 MGHDK and CDR2 SYGVNS. The CDR3 totals 12 residues. CDR3: CASKSSGNTIYF. The CDR3 DNA is TGTGCCAGCAAGAGCTCTGGAAACACCATATATTTT.

The sample holds a few counts of this clonotype. The V and J genes are TRBV28 and TRBJ2-3; possible D gene TRBD2, 6 bases. CDR1 and CDR2 from the germline V gene are MDHEN and SYDVKM. Trimming removed 7 bases from V and 0 bases from J, with 20 bases in between. This CDR3 comprises 17 residues. CDR3: CASNLSPGDTSTDTQYF. The CDR3 coding sequence is TGTGCCAGCAACCTTTCCCCGGGGGATACTAGCACAGATACGCAGTATTTT.

This clonotype has a count of ten or more. The chain uses TRBV7-2 and TRBJ2-1; TRBD2 agrees at 12 bases. CDR3 length equals 17 residues. Trimming at V came to 5 bases and at J to 7 bases, leaving 12 bases not matched to a gene. CDR1 is SGHTA, CDR2 FQGNSA, per germline. The CDR3 region has the DNA TGTGCCAGCAGCACACTAGCGGGAGGAGTATTAGGGAATGAGCAGTTCTTC. Translation: CASSTLAGGVLGNEQFF.

The genes are TRBV27 and TRBJ2-2, with a tentative D call TRBD1 (5 bases). The CDR3 has 14 amino acids. The V and J ends lost 5 bases and 6 bases respectively, with 13 bases between them. The germline V gene encodes CDR1 MNHEY and CDR2 SMNVEV (reference sequence). The DNA of the CDR3 is TGTGCCAGCAGTCCCGACAGTCTCCCCGGGGAGCTGTTTTTT. It yields the protein CASSPDSLPGELFF.

The rearrangement uses TRBV19 and TRBJ2-1; 10 nucleotides match TRBD2. With V trimmed by 7 bases and J by 4 bases, 4 bases remained unmatched. The CDR3 runs 14 residues. The germline CDR1 and CDR2 sequences are LNHDA and SQIVND (reference sequence). CDR3 residues: CASTGTSVYNEQFF. CDR3 in DNA: TGTGCCAGTACCGGGACTAGCGTGTACAATGAGCAGTTCTTC. Based on the CDR3 plus reference TRBV19 and TRBJ2-1, the full variable domain is DGGITQSPKYLFRKEGQNVTLSCEQNLNHDAMYWYRQDPGQGLRLIYYSQIVNDFQKGDIAEGYSVSREKKESFPLTVTSAQKNPTAFYLCASTGTSVYNEQFFGPGTRLTVL.

This clonotype turned up a few times. The genes are TRBV7-2 and TRBJ2-1; D is uncertain. Trimming cost V 4 bases and J 15 bases, with 10 bases left between them. CDR3 length: 10 amino acids. CDR1 is SGHTA and CDR2 is FQGNSA in the germline V gene. CDR3 in DNA: TGTGCCAGCAGCTCCGCTGTGCTGTTCTTC. Translating gives CASSSAVLFF.

V is TRBV28 and J is TRBJ2-3; 11 bases align to TRBD2. J was trimmed by 3 bases and V by 5 bases; bases with no gene match: 4. CDR1 and CDR2 (germline): MDHEN, SYDVKM. This CDR3 is built from 15 residues. CDR3: CASSSSGGATDTQYF. The CDR3 DNA reads TGTGCCAGCAGTAGTAGCGGGGGGGCGACAGATACGCAGTATTTT.